Following are 13 T cell receptor beta chains from one sample sequenced in a study of regulatory T cells in long-lasting Graves disease. The time point is: newly diagnosed GD, antithyroid drugs for less than 3 months. PBMC-extracted RNA yielded the TCR library. In building TCR beta libraries, iRepertoire HTBI primers were used together with Arm-PCR of CDR3 regions. MiXCR, applied by TCRdb to the multiplex PCR reads, yields one record per CDR3 protein. There are about 610,000 distinct CDR3 sequences in the sample; about 16% occur only once, and approximately 12% lies in the top ten. This sample was also put to use in a study of T cells in Graves' hyperthyroidism and ophthalmopathy.

The specimen comprised peripheral blood mononuclear cells (PBMCs), sampled at new diagnosis, from a patient treated with antithyroid drugs. Receptors originate from a man aged 18 to 35 with Graves disease.

This clonotype came up a few times. The chain has TRBV20-1 and TRBJ1-2; maybe TRBD1 (5 bases). The germline V gene encodes CDR1 DFQATT and CDR2 SNEGSKA (reference sequence). This CDR3 contains 14 residues. V was trimmed by 3 bases and J by 4 bases, leaving 15 bases between them. DNA of the CDR3: TGCAGTGCTAGGGCCTGGGGGATCGGCTATGGCTACACCTTC. Its protein product is CSARAWGIGYGYTF.

The rearrangement joins TRBV9 to TRBJ2-1, with 7 bases fitting TRBD2. With V trimmed by 0 bases and J by 5 bases, 5 bases remained unmatched. This CDR3 has 15 amino acids. CDR1 SGDLS and CDR2 YYNGEE come from the germline V gene. Here the CDR3 reads CASSVGGGRNNEQFF. The DNA of the CDR3 is TGTGCCAGCAGCGTAGGTGGCGGGAGAAACAATGAGCAGTTCTTC.

This clonotype occurred a few times. This sequence may be a read error, since a much larger clone differs from it by one base. The genes are TRBV28 and TRBJ2-3, with TRBD1 matching 8 bases. The V gene's germline CDR1 is MDHEN and CDR2 SYDVKM. V was clipped by 8 bases and J by 0 bases; unmatched bases: 13. This CDR3 spans 17 amino acids. CDR3 sequence reads: CASGANRGTASTDTQYF. CDR3 in DNA: TGTGCCAGCGGTGCAAACAGGGGGACCGCTAGCACAGATACGCAGTATTTT.

The CDR3 reads CASRQRLTGNTIYF. The DNA for the CDR3 is TGTGCCAGCAGACAACGACTAACTGGAAACACCATATATTTT. The chain joins TRBV6-2 or TRBV6-3 to TRBJ1-3, with no clear D. The CDR3 extends over 14 amino acids. V lost 6 bases and J 2 bases, leaving 11 bases between the germline ends. Germline V CDR1 and CDR2: MNHEY, SVGEGT.

On this clonotype: One base away lies a much larger clone, so this may be a sequencing read error. The CDR3 carries no conserved terminal phenylalanine or tryptophan, so it likely arises from a read error. The DNA is left out, because the CDR3 cannot be placed on it with certainty; the CDR3 is given as TCRdb lists it. This rearrangement joins TRBV2 to TRBJ1-1; the table's D gene call, TRBD1, was not cross checked with the DNA. Germline V gene lookup returns CDR1 SNHLY and CDR2 FYNNEI. Ends included, the CDR3 has 13 residues. The chain's CDR3 is CASSEALEVVFAL.

In its sample, this clonotype was seen many times. The chain carries TRBV27 and TRBJ2-7, with 9 nucleotides matching TRBD2. The junction had 8 bases not matched to a gene; V was cut back by 2 bases and J by 6 bases. This CDR3 contains 15 residues. Germline V gene lookup returns CDR1 MNHEY and CDR2 SMNVEV (reference sequence). The CDR3 sequence: CASSLALAGVIEQYF. The CDR3 nucleotides read TGTGCCAGCAGTTTAGCCTTAGCGGGAGTCATCGAGCAGTACTTC.

V is TRBV12-3 or TRBV12-4 and J is TRBJ1-2, with no clear D. CDR3 length equals 14 residues. V lost 3 bases, J lost 7 bases, and 15 bases lay in between. CDR3 coding DNA: TGTGCCAGCAGTTTCGGTCTGATGCTTAGTGGCTACACCTTC. This codes for CASSFGLMLSGYTF.

This clonotype was recorded a few times. The chain carries TRBV29-1 and TRBJ1-1; D remains ambiguous. The CDR3 has 14 amino acids. V was cut by 7 bases and J by 2 bases, with 17 bases left in between. CDR1 is SQVTM and CDR2 is ANQGSEA in the germline V gene. The CDR3 region has the DNA TGCAGCGCGACCCGGGAGACACCTAACACTGAAGCTTTCTTT. This sequence encodes CSATRETPNTEAFF. Complete variable domain (other parts from reference TRBV29-1 and TRBJ1-1): SAVISQKPSRDICQRGTSLTIQCQVDSQVTMMFWYRQQPGQSLTLIATANQGSEATYESGFVIDKFPISRPNLTFSTLTVSNMSPEDSSIYLCSATRETPNTEAFFGQGTRLTVV.

This clonotype showed up many times. The rearrangement joins TRBV7-9 to TRBJ2-7; D possibly matches TRBD1 or TRBD2 (6 bases each). Germline loops: CDR1 SEHNR, CDR2 FQNEAQ (reference sequence). V was cut by 7 bases and J by 4 bases, with 17 bases left in between. The CDR3 has 14 amino acids. The CDR3: CASKKSGAQYEQYF. The CDR3 nucleotides are TGTGCCAGCAAAAAGTCGGGGGCACAGTACGAGCAGTACTTC.

The genes are TRBV4-1 and TRBJ2-1, with 8 bases identical to TRBD2. Germline CDR1 is MGHRA and CDR2 is YSYEKL. The J segment lost 6 bases and the V segment lost 1 base, leaving 5 bases of the junction unmatched. The CDR3 has 15 amino acids. The CDR3 loop is CASSQAGTRPNEQFF. The CDR3 coding sequence is TGCGCCAGCAGCCAAGCCGGGACTAGGCCCAATGAGCAGTTCTTC.

The genes are TRBV28 and TRBJ1-5; D not resolved. Trimming cost V 8 bases and J 5 bases, with 7 bases left between them. This CDR3 is built from 11 residues. Germline V gene lookup returns CDR1 MDHEN and CDR2 SYDVKM. CDR3: CASPDDQPQHF. The CDR3 DNA is TGTGCCAGCCCCGACGATCAGCCCCAGCATTTT.

Concerning this clonotype: No conserved phenylalanine or tryptophan is present at the end of the CDR3, so a read error is the likely explanation. CDR3 protein: CASSSPGQGSGLTDTQYL. Written as DNA, the CDR3 is TGTGCCAGCAGCTCACCGGGACAGGGGTCCGGGTTAACAGATACGCAGTATCTT. The chain combines TRBV7-2 with TRBJ2-3; 10 bases match TRBD1. Trimming cost V 4 bases and J 3 bases; bases outside gene matches: 13. Germline values: CDR1 SGHTA, CDR2 FQGNSA. CDR3 length: 18 amino acids.

The gene calls are TRBV5-1 and TRBJ2-1; D is perhaps TRBD1 or TRBD2 (5 bases each). Germline values: CDR1 SGHRS, CDR2 YFSETQ. The CDR3 extends over 14 amino acids. Trimming pared 3 bases from V and 6 bases from J, leaving 13 bases between. The CDR3 DNA reads as TGCGCCAGCAGCTCACATCCGGGACGCAATGAGCAGTTCTTC. Translating it yields CASSSHPGRNEQFF.